The 17 T cell receptor beta chains in this list originate from one sample, sequenced in a study of regulatory T cells in long-lasting Graves disease. With iRepertoire HTBI primers and Arm-PCR of CDR3 regions, TCR beta libraries were built. TCRdb itself ran the multiplex PCR reads through MiXCR, one entry per CDR3 protein. The sample lists 400,000 to 550,000 distinct CDR3 sequences, approximately 15% occurring once. Described time point: newly diagnosed GD, antithyroid drugs for less than 3 months. PBMC RNA was the source of the TCR library. These data were also filed under a second study, of T cells in Graves' hyperthyroidism and ophthalmopathy.

The source was peripheral blood mononuclear cells (PBMCs), collected at new diagnosis, from a patient treated with antithyroid drugs. The receptors shown here come from a woman aged 30 to 39 with Graves disease.

There are a few counts of this clonotype. The chain recombines TRBV19 with TRBJ1-5, with 7 bases aligning to TRBD1. The CDR3 has 15 amino acids. Germline CDR1 and CDR2: LNHDA and SQIVND (reference sequence). V lost 1 base to trimming and J lost 0 bases; unmatched junction nucleotides: 0. The CDR3 here is CASSIGTGSNQPQHF. Here the CDR3 DNA reads TGTGCCAGTAGTATAGGGACAGGTAGCAATCAGCCCCAGCATTTT.

Ten or more counts support this clonotype. The V call is TRBV18, the J call TRBJ2-1, with unresolved D. Trimming removed 3 bases at V and 9 bases at J, with 12 bases between. The CDR3 is 13 residues long. Germline V gene data show CDR1 as KGHSH and CDR2 as LQKENI. CDR3 sequence: CASSPGKWGEQFF. The CDR3 DNA sequence: TGTGCCAGCTCACCCGGAAAATGGGGTGAGCAGTTCTTC.

As for this clonotype: A read error is likely here: a far larger clone is one base away. The chain employs TRBV6-2 or TRBV6-3 and TRBJ2-5; D is uncertain. CDR3 length: 11 residues. The germline CDR1 and CDR2 sequences are MNHEY and SVGEGT. V lost 7 bases, J lost 1 base, and 4 bases lay in between. CDR3 in DNA: TGTGCCAGCACCCTCCAAGAGACCCAGTACTTC. Translating it yields CASTLQETQYF.

This clonotype appeared a few times. The gene calls are TRBV10-1 and TRBJ2-3, with D tentatively TRBD2 (6 bases). This CDR3 comprises 14 residues. Germline V CDR1 and CDR2: WNHNN, SYGVQD (reference sequence). V lost 3 bases, J lost 4 bases, and 11 bases lay in between. CDR3 loop: CASSERREPDTQYF. As DNA, the CDR3 is TGCGCCAGCAGTGAAAGGAGGGAACCAGATACGCAGTATTTT.

This clonotype was seen repeatedly, ten times or more. V usage is TRBV20-1 and J usage is TRBJ2-2; D might be TRBD1 (5 bases). Germline loops: CDR1 DFQATT, CDR2 SNEGSKA (reference sequence). The CDR3 sequence is 13 residues long. Trimming cost V 4 bases and J 1 base, with 7 bases left between them. The CDR3 region has the DNA TGCAGTGCTAACAGGAGGAACACCGGGGAGCTGTTTTTT. Its protein is CSANRRNTGELFF.

This clonotype was seen many times. The V call is TRBV10-3, the J call TRBJ2-7, with a possible D match to TRBD2 (5 bases). In germline, CDR1 is ENHRY, CDR2 SYGVKD. The V end lost 3 bases, the J end lost 6 bases, and 18 bases lay between the germline ends. The CDR3 sequence is 15 residues long. CDR3: CAISDKSGLGSEQYF. CDR3 nucleotides: TGTGCCATCAGTGATAAAAGCGGCCTTGGATCCGAGCAGTACTTC.

This clonotype showed up just a few times. The genes are TRBV6-4 and TRBJ2-1; 13 bases fit TRBD2. The CDR3 extends over 14 amino acids. CDR1 MRHNA and CDR2 SNTAGT come from the germline V gene. J was trimmed by 6 bases and V by 10 bases; bases with no gene match: 6. CDR3 protein: CATPTSGRSNEQFF. DNA of the CDR3: TGTGCCACTCCGACTAGCGGGAGGAGCAATGAGCAGTTCTTC.

Many counts were recorded for this clonotype. The CDR3 sequence: CASSPLTGAGEGTQYF. CDR3 DNA: TGTGCCAGCTCACCCCTAACTGGAGCGGGAGAGGGGACCCAGTACTTC. The chain carries TRBV18 and TRBJ2-5; 8 bases match TRBD2. With 3 bases clipped from V and 7 bases from J, the junction kept 13 bases outside the gene matches. The germline V gene encodes CDR1 KGHSH and CDR2 LQKENI. This CDR3 has 16 residues. Together with reference TRBV18 and TRBJ2-5, the CDR3 gives the full variable domain: NAGVMQNPRHLVRRRGQEARLRCSPMKGHSHVYWYRQLPEEGLKFMVYLQKENIIDESGMPKERFSAEFPKEGPSILRIQQVVRGDSAAYFCASSPLTGAGEGTQYFGPGTRLLVL.

The CDR3 is CASSLPGQKNTEAFF. Here the CDR3 DNA reads TGTGCCAGCAGCCTCCCGGGACAGAAGAACACTGAAGCTTTCTTT. This sequence joins TRBV6-1 and TRBJ1-1; 7 nucleotides line up with TRBD1. From germline, CDR1 is MNHNS and CDR2 SASEGT. J gave up 1 base and V 6 bases, and 8 bases lay outside the gene matches. The CDR3 extends over 15 amino acids.

This clonotype was found a few times. CDR3 nucleotides: TGCAGCGTTGTATTCGGCTTTAATGAAAAACTGTTTTTT. Protein: CSVVFGFNEKLFF. The J gene is TRBJ1-4, the V gene TRBV29-1; D is unresolved. Per germline, CDR1 SQVTM and CDR2 ANQGSEA. The CDR3 runs to 13 residues. Trimming took off 4 bases at V and 4 bases at J, with 10 bases between the two ends.

This clonotype was seen only once. This chain joins TRBV24-1 and TRBJ1-5; 12 bases align to TRBD1. The germline V gene has CDR1 KGHDR and CDR2 SFDVKD. J was trimmed by 7 bases and V by 4 bases; bases with no gene match: 7. This CDR3 has 16 amino acids. CDR3 region: CATSEPGQGAGQPQHF. CDR3 DNA: TGTGCCACCAGTGAGCCGGGACAGGGGGCGGGACAGCCCCAGCATTTT.

CDR3 in amino acids: CASSEVQGAEAFF. CDR3 DNA sequence: TGTGCCAGCAGTGAAGTACAGGGCGCTGAAGCTTTCTTT. The rearrangement joins TRBV2 to TRBJ1-1; possibly TRBD1 for D (6 bases). Germline V lookup: CDR1 SNHLY, CDR2 FYNNEI. The CDR3 covers 13 residues. V lost 1 base to trimming and J lost 6 bases, with 9 bases between them.

Ten or more counts support this clonotype. V is TRBV30 and J is TRBJ2-1; D gene unclear. Germline V gene data show CDR1 as GTSNPN and CDR2 as SVGIG (reference sequence). V was pared by 0 bases and J by 2 bases, with 11 bases between. This CDR3 has 15 residues. CDR3 nucleotides: TGTGCCTGGAGTGTAGGGAACGGCCCCTACAATGAGCAGTTCTTC. Its protein product is CAWSVGNGPYNEQFF. The entire variable domain, with the rest obtained from reference TRBV30 and TRBJ2-1, is as follows: SQTIHQWPATLVQPVGSPLSLECTVEGTSNPNLYWYRQAAGRGLQLLFYSVGIGQISSEVPQNLSASRPQDRQFILSSKKLLLSDSGFYLCAWSVGNGPYNEQFFGPGTRLTVL.

There are a few counts of this clonotype. The chain employs TRBV20-1 and TRBJ2-7; 9 nucleotides line up with TRBD2. V was pared by 6 bases and J by 5 bases, with 14 bases of the junction left unmatched. CDR3 size: 15 residues. Per germline, CDR1 DFQATT and CDR2 SNEGSKA (reference sequence). Here the CDR3 reads CSAIRFSGRRHEQYF. The CDR3 DNA reads TGCAGTGCCATAAGGTTCAGCGGGAGGCGACACGAGCAGTACTTC.

There are many counts of this clonotype. The J gene is TRBJ2-7, the V gene TRBV10-3; no definite D call. The germline V gene has CDR1 ENHRY and CDR2 SYGVKD. This CDR3 spans 15 amino acids. The V end lost 0 bases, the J end lost 2 bases, and 11 bases lay between the germline ends. CDR3 loop: CAISESMDPPYEQYF. DNA for the CDR3: TGTGCCATCAGTGAGTCGATGGACCCTCCCTACGAGCAGTACTTC.

This clonotype was picked up one time. A much larger clone sits a single nucleotide away, making a read error possible. The rearrangement links TRBV2 to TRBJ2-1, with a tentative D call TRBD2 (5 bases). The closer fit of TRBJ2-5 to the DNA end suggests the J call may be wrong. The CDR3 is made up of 15 amino acids. CDR1 SNHLY and CDR2 FYNNEI come from the germline V gene. The CDR3 DNA follows: TGTGCCGGCAGTGAAGCACGGACTCACCAAGAGACCCAGTACTTC. It codes for CAGSEARTHQETQYF.

Points on this clonotype: The junction departs from germline at one end; a sequencing error may be responsible. V gene TRBV25-1 combines with J gene TRBJ2-2; D possibly corresponds to TRBD2 (5 bases). Germline CDR1 is MGHDK and CDR2 is SYGVNS. The length of the CDR3 is 15 residues. This CDR3 is CASSQEGSNTGELFF. CDR3 DNA: TGCGCCAGCAGCCAAGAGGGCTCCAACACCGGGGAGCTGTTTTTT.